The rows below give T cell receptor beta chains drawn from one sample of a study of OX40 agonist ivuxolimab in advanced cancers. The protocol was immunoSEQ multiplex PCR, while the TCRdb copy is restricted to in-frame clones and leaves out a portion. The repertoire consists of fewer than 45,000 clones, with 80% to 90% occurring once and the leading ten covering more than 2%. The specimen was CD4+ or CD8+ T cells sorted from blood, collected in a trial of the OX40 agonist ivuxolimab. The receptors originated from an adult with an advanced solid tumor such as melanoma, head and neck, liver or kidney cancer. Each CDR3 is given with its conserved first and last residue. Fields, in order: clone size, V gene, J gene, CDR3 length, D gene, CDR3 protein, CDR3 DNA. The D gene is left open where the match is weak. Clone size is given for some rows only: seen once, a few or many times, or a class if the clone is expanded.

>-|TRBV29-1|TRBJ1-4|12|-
CSVQQRGEKLFF
TGCAGCGTTCAACAGCGTGGGGAAAAACTGTTTTTT
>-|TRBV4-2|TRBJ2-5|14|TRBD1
CASSPDRWQETQYF
TGTGCCAGCAGCCCGGACAGGTGGCAAGAGACCCAGTACTTC
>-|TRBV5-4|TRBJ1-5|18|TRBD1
CASNLGTGAEDLNQPQHF
TGTGCCAGCAACCTAGGGACAGGGGCAGAAGACCTCAATCAGCCCCAGCATTTT
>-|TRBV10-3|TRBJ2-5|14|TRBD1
CAIRATGGVETQYF
TGTGCCATCAGGGCTACAGGGGGCGTGGAGACCCAGTACTTC
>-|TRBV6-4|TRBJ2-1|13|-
CASGGASLNEQFF
TGTGCCAGCGGGGGGGCCAGTCTCAATGAGCAGTTCTTC
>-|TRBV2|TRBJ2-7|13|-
CASSEGPPYEQYF
TGTGCCAGCAGTGAAGGGCCTCCCTACGAGCAGTACTTC
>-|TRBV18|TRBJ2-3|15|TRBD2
CASSTANSGGDTQYF
TGTGCCAGCTCAACCGCGAATAGCGGGGGAGATACGCAGTATTTT
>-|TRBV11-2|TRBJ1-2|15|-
CASSLVRGGGDGYTF
TGTGCCAGCAGCTTAGTGAGGGGTGGAGGGGATGGCTACACCTTC
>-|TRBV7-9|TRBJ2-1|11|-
CASSFQNEQFF
TGTGCCAGCAGCTTTCAAAATGAGCAGTTCTTC
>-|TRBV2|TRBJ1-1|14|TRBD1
CASSEGTGAAEAFF
TGTGCCAGCAGTGAAGGGACAGGGGCTGCTGAAGCTTTCTTT
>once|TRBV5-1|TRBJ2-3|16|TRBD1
CASSALGTGYTDTQYF
TGCGCCAGCAGCGCCTTAGGGACAGGATACACAGATACGCAGTATTTT
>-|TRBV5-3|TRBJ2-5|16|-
CARSLSHGGEVETQYF
TGTGCCAGAAGCTTGTCTCACGGTGGGGAGGTAGAGACCCAGTACTTC
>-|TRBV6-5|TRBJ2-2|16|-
CASSYPGSTHTGELFF
TGTGCCAGCAGTTACCCGGGGAGCACCCACACCGGGGAGCTGTTTTTT
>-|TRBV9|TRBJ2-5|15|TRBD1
CASSVGAGGFETQYF
TGTGCCAGCAGCGTAGGGGCAGGGGGCTTCGAGACCCAGTACTTC
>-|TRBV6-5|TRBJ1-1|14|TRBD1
CASREDRGNTEAFF
TGTGCCAGCAGGGAAGACAGGGGAAACACTGAAGCTTTCTTT
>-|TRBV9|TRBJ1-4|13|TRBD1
CASSVRQGEKLFF
TGTGCCAGCAGCGTCCGACAGGGGGAAAAACTGTTTTTT
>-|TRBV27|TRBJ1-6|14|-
CASKGSVYNSPLHF
TGTGCCAGCAAGGGGTCCGTTTATAATTCACCCCTCCACTTT
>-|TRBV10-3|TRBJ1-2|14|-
CAISERWKDYGYTF
TGTGCCATCAGTGAGCGGTGGAAAGACTATGGCTACACCTTC
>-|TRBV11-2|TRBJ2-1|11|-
CASSDYNEQFF
TGTGCCAGCAGCGACTACAATGAGCAGTTCTTC
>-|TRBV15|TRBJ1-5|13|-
CATSRESDQPQHF
TGTGCCACCAGCAGAGAGTCGGATCAGCCCCAGCATTTT
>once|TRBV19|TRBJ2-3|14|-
CASSIGGSTDTQYF
TGTGCCAGTAGTATTGGAGGGAGCACAGATACGCAGTATTTT
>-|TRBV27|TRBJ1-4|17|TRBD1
CASSPLKRTGRLEKLFF
TGTGCCAGCAGTCCCTTAAAACGGACAGGGCGGCTTGAAAAACTGTTTTTT
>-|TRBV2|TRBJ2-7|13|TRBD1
CASSERQGSEQYF
TGTGCCAGCAGTGAACGACAGGGAAGCGAGCAGTACTTC
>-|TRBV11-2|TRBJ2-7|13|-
CASSLTGTYEQYF
TGTGCCAGCAGCTTAACTGGAACCTACGAGCAGTACTTC
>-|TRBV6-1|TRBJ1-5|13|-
CASSEFLEQPQHF
TGTGCCAGCAGTGAATTTTTGGAGCAGCCCCAGCATTTT
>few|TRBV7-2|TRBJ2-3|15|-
CASSSLPSYTDTQYF
TGTGCCAGCAGCTCCCTACCTTCCTACACAGATACGCAGTATTTT